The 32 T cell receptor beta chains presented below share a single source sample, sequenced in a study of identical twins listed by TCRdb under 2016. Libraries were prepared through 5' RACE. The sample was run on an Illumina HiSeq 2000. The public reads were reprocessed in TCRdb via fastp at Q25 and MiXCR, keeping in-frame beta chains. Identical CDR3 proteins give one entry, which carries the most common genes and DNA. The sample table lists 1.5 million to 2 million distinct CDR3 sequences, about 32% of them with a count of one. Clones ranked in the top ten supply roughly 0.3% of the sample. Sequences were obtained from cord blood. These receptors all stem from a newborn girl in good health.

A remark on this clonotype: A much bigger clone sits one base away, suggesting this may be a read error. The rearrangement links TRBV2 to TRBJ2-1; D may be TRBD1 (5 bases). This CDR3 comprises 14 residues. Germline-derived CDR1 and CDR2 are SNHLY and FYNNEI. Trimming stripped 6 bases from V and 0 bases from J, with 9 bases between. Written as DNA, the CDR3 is TGTGCCAGCAGCCACGACAGCTCCTACAATGAGCAGTTCTTC. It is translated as CASSHDSSYNEQFF.

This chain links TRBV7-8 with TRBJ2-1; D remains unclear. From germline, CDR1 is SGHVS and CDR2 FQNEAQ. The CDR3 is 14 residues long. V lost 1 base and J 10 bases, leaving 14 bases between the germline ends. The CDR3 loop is CASSLGYGYDEQFF. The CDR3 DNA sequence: TGTGCCAGCAGCTTAGGATACGGCTACGACGAGCAGTTCTTC.

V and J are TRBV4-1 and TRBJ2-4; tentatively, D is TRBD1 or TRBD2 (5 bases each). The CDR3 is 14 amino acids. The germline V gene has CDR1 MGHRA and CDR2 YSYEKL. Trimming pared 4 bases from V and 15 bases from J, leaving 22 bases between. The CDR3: CASSLLPGAQDRYF. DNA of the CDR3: TGCGCCAGCAGCCTGTTACCCGGGGCCCAGGATCGGTACTTC.

The CDR3 loop is CATSRNGGEAFF. The CDR3 region has the DNA TGTGCCACCAGTCGGAATGGGGGTGAAGCTTTCTTT. This chain connects TRBV24-1 to TRBJ1-1, with D maybe TRBD1 (5 bases). V lost 6 bases and J 7 bases, leaving 11 bases between the germline ends. The germline gives CDR1 KGHDR, CDR2 SFDVKD. This CDR3 comprises 12 residues.

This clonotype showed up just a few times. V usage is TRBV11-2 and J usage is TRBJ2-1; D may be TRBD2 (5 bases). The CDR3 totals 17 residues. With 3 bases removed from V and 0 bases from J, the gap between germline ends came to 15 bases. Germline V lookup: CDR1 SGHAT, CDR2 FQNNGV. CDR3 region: CASSFRRKQNSYNEQFF. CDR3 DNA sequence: TGTGCCAGCAGCTTTCGGAGGAAACAGAACTCCTACAATGAGCAGTTCTTC.

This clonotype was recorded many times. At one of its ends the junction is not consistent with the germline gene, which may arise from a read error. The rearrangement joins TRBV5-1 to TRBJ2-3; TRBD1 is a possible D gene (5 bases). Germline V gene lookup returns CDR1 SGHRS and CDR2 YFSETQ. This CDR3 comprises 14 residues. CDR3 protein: CASSLKGGTDTQYF. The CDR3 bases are TGTGCCAGCAGTTTAAAAGGGGGCACAGATACGCAGTATTTT. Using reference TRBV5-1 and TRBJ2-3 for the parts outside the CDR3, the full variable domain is KAGVTQTPRYLIKTRGQQVTLSCSPISGHRSVSWYQQTPGQGLQFLFEYFSETQRNKGNFPGRFSGRQFSNSRSEMNVSTLELGDSALYLCASSLKGGTDTQYFGPGTRLTVL.

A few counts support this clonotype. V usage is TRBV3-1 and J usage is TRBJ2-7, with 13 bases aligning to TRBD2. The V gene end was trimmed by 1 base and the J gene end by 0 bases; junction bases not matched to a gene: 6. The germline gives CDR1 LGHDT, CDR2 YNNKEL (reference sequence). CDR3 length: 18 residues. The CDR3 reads CASSQGLAGGLSSYEQYF. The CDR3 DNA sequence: TGTGCCAGCAGCCAAGGACTAGCGGGAGGTCTTAGCTCCTACGAGCAGTACTTC.

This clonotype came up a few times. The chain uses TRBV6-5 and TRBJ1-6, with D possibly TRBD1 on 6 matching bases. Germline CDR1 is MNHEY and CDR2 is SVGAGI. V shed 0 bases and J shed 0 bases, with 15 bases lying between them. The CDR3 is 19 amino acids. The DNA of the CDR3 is TGTGCCAGCAGTTACTCGTTTGACCCCAGGGGCTCCTATAATTCACCCCTCCACTTT. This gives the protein CASSYSFDPRGSYNSPLHF.

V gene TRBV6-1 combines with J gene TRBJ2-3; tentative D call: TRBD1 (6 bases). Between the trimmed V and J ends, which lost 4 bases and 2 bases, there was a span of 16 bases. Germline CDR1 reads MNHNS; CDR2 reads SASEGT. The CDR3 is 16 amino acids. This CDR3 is CASSGYRERFTDTQYF. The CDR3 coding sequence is TGTGCCAGCAGTGGGTACAGGGAGAGGTTCACAGATACGCAGTATTTT.

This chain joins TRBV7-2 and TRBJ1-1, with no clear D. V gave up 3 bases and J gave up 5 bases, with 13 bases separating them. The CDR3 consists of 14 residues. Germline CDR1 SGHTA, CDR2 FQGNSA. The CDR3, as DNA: TGTGCCAGCAGCTTCCGGGCAACGGGGACTGAAGCTTTCTTT. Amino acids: CASSFRATGTEAFF.

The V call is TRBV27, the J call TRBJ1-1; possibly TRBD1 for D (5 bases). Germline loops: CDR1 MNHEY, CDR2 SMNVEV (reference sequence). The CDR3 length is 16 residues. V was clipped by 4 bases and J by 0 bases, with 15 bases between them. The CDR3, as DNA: TGTGCCAGCAGTTATACCGGGGGAGGCTTGAACACTGAAGCTTTCTTT. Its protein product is CASSYTGGGLNTEAFF.

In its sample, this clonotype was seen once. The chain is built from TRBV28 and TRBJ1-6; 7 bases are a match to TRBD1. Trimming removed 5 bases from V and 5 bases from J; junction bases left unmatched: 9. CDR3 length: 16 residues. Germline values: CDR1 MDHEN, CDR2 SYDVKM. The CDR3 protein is CASSRETGADNSPLHF. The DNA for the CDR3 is TGTGCCAGCAGTCGCGAAACAGGGGCGGATAATTCACCCCTCCACTTT.

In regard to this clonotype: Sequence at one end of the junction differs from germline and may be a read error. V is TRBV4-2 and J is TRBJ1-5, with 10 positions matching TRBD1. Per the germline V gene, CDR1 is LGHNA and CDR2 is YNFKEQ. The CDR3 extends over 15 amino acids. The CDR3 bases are TGTGCCAACAGCCCCCGGGACAGGGGAACCCAGCCCCAGCATTTT. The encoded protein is CANSPRDRGTQPQHF.

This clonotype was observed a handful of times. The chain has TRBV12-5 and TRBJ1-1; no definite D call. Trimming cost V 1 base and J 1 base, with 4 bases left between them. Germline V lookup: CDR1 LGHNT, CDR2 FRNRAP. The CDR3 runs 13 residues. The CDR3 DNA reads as TGTGCTAGTGGTTTGGCAGGGAACACTGAAGCTTTCTTT. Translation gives CASGLAGNTEAFF.

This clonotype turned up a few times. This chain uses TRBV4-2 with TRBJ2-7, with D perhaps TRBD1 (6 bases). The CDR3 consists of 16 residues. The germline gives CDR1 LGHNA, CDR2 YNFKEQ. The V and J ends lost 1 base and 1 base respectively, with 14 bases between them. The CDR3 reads CASSQGGLAMSYEQYF. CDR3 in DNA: TGTGCCAGCAGCCAAGGGGGGCTAGCAATGTCCTACGAGCAGTACTTC.

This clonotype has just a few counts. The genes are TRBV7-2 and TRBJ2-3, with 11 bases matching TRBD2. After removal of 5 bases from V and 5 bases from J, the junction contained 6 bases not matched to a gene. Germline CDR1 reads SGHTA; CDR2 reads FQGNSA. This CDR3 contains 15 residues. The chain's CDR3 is CASSPTSGVLDTQYF. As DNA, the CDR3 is TGTGCCAGCAGCCCGACTAGCGGGGTTTTAGATACGCAGTATTTT.

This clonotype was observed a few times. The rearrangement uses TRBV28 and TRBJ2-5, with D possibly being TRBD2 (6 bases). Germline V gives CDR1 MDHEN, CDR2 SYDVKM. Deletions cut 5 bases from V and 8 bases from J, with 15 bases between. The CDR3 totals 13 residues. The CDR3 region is CASSRGQGGTQYF. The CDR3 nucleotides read TGTGCCAGCAGTAGGGGTCAGGGAGGAACCCAGTACTTC.

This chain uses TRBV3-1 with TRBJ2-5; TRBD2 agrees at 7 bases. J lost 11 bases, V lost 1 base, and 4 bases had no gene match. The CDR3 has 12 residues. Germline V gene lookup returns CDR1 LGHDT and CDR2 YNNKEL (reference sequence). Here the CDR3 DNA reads TGTGCCAGCAGCCAAGTCCTAGCGGAGCAGTACTTC. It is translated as CASSQVLAEQYF.

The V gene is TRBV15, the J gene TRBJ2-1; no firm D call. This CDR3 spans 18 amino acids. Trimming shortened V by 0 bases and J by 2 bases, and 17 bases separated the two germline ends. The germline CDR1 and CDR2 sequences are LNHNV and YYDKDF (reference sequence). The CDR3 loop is CATSRDRVVGLAYNEQFF. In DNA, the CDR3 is TGTGCCACCAGCAGAGATAGGGTAGTAGGCCTCGCCTACAATGAGCAGTTCTTC.

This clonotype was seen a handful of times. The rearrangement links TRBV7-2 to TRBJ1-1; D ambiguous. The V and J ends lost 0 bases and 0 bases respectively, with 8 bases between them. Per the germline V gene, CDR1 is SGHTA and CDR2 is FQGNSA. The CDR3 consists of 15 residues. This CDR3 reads CASSLAGRVNTEAFF. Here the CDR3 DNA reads TGTGCCAGCAGCTTAGCCGGAAGGGTGAACACTGAAGCTTTCTTT.

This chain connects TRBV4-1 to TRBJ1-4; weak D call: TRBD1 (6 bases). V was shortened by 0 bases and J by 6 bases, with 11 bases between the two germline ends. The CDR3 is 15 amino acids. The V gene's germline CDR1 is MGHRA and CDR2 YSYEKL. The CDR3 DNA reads TGCGCCAGCAGCCAAGAGTGGGGGGCTGATGAAAAACTGTTTTTT. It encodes CASSQEWGADEKLFF.

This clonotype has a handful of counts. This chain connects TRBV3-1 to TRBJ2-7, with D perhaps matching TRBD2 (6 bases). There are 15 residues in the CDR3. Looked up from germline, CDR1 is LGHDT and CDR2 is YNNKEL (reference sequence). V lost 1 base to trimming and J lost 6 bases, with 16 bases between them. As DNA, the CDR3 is TGTGCCAGCAGCCAAGCGGTAGCTTTCGGGGGCGAGCAGTACTTC. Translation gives CASSQAVAFGGEQYF.

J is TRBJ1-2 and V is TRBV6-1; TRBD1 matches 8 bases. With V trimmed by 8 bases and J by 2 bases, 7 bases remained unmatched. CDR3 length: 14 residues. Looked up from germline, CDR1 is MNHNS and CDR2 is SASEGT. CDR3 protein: CASYYRGNNYGYTF. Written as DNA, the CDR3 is TGTGCCAGCTATTACAGGGGGAACAACTATGGCTACACCTTC.

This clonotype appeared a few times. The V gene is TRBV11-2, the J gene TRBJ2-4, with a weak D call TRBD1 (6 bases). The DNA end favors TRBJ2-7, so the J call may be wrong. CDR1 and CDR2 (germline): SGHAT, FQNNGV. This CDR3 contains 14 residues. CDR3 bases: TGTGCCAGCAGCCCCTGGGCAGGGGACTACGAGCAGTACTTC. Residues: CASSPWAGDYEQYF.

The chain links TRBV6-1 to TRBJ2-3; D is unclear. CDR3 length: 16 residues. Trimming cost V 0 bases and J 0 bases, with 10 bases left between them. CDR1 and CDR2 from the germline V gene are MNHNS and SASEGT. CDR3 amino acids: CASSEARRASTDTQYF. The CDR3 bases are TGTGCCAGCAGTGAAGCTCGGCGAGCTAGCACAGATACGCAGTATTTT.

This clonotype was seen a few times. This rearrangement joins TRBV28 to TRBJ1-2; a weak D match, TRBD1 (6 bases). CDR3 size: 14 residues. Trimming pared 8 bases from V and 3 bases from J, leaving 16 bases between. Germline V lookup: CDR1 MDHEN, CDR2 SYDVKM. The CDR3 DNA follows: TGTGCCAGCGGAGGGGGGGGGCGAGACTATGGCTACACCTTC. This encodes CASGGGGRDYGYTF.

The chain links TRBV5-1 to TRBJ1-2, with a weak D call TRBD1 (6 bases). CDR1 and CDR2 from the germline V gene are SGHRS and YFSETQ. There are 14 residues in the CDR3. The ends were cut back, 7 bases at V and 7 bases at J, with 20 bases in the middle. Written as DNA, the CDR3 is TGCGCCAGCGGCCCGGGACACCCAGGGACTGGCTACACCTTC. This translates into CASGPGHPGTGYTF.

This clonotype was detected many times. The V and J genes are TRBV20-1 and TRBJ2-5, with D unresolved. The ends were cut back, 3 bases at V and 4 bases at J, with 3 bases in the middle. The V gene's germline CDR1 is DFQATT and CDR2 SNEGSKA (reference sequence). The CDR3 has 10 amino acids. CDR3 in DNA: TGCAGTGCTAGTACAGAGACCCAGTACTTC. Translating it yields CSASTETQYF.

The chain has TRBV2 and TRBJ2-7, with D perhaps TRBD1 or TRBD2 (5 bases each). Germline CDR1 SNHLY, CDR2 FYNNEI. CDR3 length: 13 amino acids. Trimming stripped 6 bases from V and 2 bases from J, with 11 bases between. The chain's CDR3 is CASRWDVAYEQYF. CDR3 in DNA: TGTGCCAGCAGGTGGGACGTTGCCTACGAGCAGTACTTC.

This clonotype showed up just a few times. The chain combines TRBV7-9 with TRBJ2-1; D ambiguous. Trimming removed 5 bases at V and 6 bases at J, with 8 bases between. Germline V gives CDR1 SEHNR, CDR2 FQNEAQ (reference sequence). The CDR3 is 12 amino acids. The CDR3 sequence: CASSLEFNEQFF. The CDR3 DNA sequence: TGTGCCAGCAGCCTAGAATTCAATGAGCAGTTCTTC.

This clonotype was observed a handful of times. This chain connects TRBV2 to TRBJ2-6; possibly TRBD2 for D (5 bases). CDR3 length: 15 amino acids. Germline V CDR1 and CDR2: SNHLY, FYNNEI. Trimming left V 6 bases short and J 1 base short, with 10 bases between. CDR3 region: CASRARESGANVLTF. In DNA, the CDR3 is TGTGCCAGCAGAGCAAGGGAGTCTGGGGCCAACGTCCTGACTTTC.

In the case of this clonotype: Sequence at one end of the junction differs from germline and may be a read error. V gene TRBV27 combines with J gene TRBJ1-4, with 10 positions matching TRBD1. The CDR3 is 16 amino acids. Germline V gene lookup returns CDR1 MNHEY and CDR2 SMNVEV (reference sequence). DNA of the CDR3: TGTGCCAGCAGTCCTACCTTCGGGACAGGGGAAGAAAAACCGTTTTTT. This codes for CASSPTFGTGEEKPFF. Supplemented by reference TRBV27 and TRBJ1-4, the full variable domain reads EAQVTQNPRYLITVTGKKLTVTCSQNMNHEYMSWYRQDPGLGLRQIYYSMNVEVTDKGDVPEGYKVSRKEKRNFPLILESPSPNQTSLYFCASSPTFGTGEEKPFFGSGTQLSVL.